This TCR beta chain was sequenced during a study of human T cells and chemical hapten exposure. Turning to the study itself: Patch testing placed 0.01% DPC on the upper back, with readings at 6 days.

Worth noting for this clonotype: The target antigen is unknown.

Sample time point: pre-sensitization, week 0. The treatment denotes: therapeutic diphenylcyclopropenone sensitization with weekly scalp DPC. Original processing methods: The median was approximately 89,000 TCRs per sample, ranging roughly 20,000 to 690,600. TCRdb used MiXCR to reprocess the RACE reads, holding one entry per CDR3 protein. V and J calls and clone size were set by TCRdb, not the authors. The sample includes under 95,000 distinct CDR3 sequences, around 8.8% of them seen just once. Findings of the study overall: Expanded TCRs produced significantly more large CDR3 similarity clusters than controls did.

The V gene lost 0 bases and the J gene lost 5 bases, with 8 bases spanning the gap. Germline V gene lookup returns CDR1 KGHSH and CDR2 LQKENI. The CDR3 is made up of 14 amino acids. This chain links TRBV18 with TRBJ2-1; no clear D. The source was whole blood, collected in connection with sensitization to the hapten diphenylcyclopropenone (DPC). The source of this sequence is a man in his forties with alopecia areata. Some clones in this sample may be carry-over from other donors' samples. DNA for the CDR3: TGTGCCAGCTCACCACCAACAGAAAACAATGAGCAGTTCTTC. Translating gives CASSPPTENNEQFF.